A selection of T cell receptor beta chains follows, all from one sample in a study of control samples from healthy donors and cancer patients. Sequenced by immunoSEQ multiplex PCR; TCRdb stores in-frame clones only, minus some. The repertoire holds around 110,000 clones, with roughly nine tenths as singletons. Material: PBMCs. The receptor source for this set is a woman between 50 and 59 years old with colorectal cancer. CDR3s include the opening cysteine and the closing phenylalanine or tryptophan. The D gene is left open where the match is weak. Rows may omit the clone size; those that give it use once, few, many or a size class.

v_gene	d_gene	j_gene	abundance	CDR3aa	CDR3nt
TRBV12-3/TRBV12-4	.	TRBJ1-1	.	CASGRWGLTEAFF	TGTGCCAGCGGTAGGTGGGGTCTTACTGAAGCTTTCTTT
TRBV5-1	.	TRBJ2-5	.	CASSLFIQETQYF	TGCGCCAGCAGCTTGTTTATCCAAGAGACCCAGTACTTC
TRBV5-1	.	TRBJ2-3	.	CASSSFFGRDTQYF	TGCGCCAGCAGCTCTTTCTTTGGTCGCGATACGCAGTATTTT
TRBV3-1/TRBV3-2	TRBD2	TRBJ2-3	.	CASSQVPPSGGSGTQYF	TGTGCCAGCAGCCAAGTTCCACCTAGCGGGGGGTCAGGCACGCAGTATTTT
TRBV6-5	TRBD1	TRBJ1-1	.	CASKRPGGTEAFF	TGTGCCTCAAAAAGGCCAGGGGGCACTGAAGCTTTCTTT
TRBV5-5	.	TRBJ2-5	.	CASSSEGGEETQYF	TGTGCCAGCAGCTCTGAAGGAGGAGAAGAGACCCAGTACTTC
TRBV18	.	TRBJ2-3	.	CASSSDWGTDTQYF	TGTGCCAGCTCATCTGATTGGGGCACAGATACGCAGTATTTT
TRBV6-6	.	TRBJ1-5	once	CASSYNAHGQPQHF	TGTGCCAGCAGTTACAATGCTCATGGCCAGCCCCAGCATTTT
TRBV7-9	.	TRBJ2-3	.	CASSFYSADTQYF	TGTGCCAGCAGCTTTTACTCTGCTGATACGCAGTATTTT
TRBV19	.	TRBJ1-5	.	CASHTGYSNQPQHF	TGTGCCAGTCACACAGGATATAGCAATCAGCCCCAGCATTTT
TRBV28	.	TRBJ2-5	.	CATQGGIQETQYF	TGTGCCACGCAGGGAGGTATACAAGAGACCCAGTACTTC
TRBV7-9	TRBD2	TRBJ2-5	once	CASSLGVAGATETQYF	TGTGCCAGCAGCTTAGGAGTAGCGGGGGCAACAGAGACCCAGTACTTC
TRBV10-3	TRBD2	TRBJ2-7	.	CAISQAGRSYEQYF	TGTGCCATCAGTCAAGCGGGGCGCTCCTACGAGCAGTACTTC
TRBV24-1	TRBD1	TRBJ2-5	.	CATSDLTGGRETQYF	TGTGCCACCAGTGACCTGACAGGGGGCAGGGAGACCCAGTACTTC